This T cell receptor beta chain appears in the sequencing data of a study of shared clonotypes between healthy human individuals (dated by TCRdb to 2018 to 2021). Broadly, across the study: The cohort comprised a couple of women and a few men aged 18 to 49 years. Different laboratories and diverse techniques were used to prepare libraries and sequence TCR repertoires, to increase sequencing depth and limit assay-specific biases. Per donor, three plates each were used for CD4 naive and CD4 memory, two for CD8 naive, and one for CD8 memory. To estimate repertoire size and how much clonotypes are shared between individuals, the study performed deep sequencing of blood TCR repertoires from roughly five healthy adults. Leukapheresis yielded between about 0.85 and 9.5 billion PBMCs per donor.

TCR CDR3 regions were amplified from genomic DNA by multiplex PCR using the deep immunoSEQ assay. Genomic DNA extracted from each cell subset was distributed evenly over all wells of several immunoSEQ 96-well plates, and each plate served as one replicate. Each replicate PCR for sorted subsets received approximately 200 ng genomic DNA, equal to tens of thousands of T cell genomes. The purified libraries were quantified using a Qubit 3.0 fluorometer, sized with a Bioanalyzer 2100, and then quantified again using the KAPA Library Quantification kit. Every immunoSEQ 96-well plate was sequenced on a separate single-read 150-cycle Illumina NextSeq 550 flow cell. In the original analysis: Because only junctional sequences without quality scores were contained in the immunoSEQ output, filtering matching that applied to full-length reads could not be performed. Sequences were annotated with PyIR, a Python wrapper for IgBLAST v1.9, using IMGT germline references to assign V/J genes and CDR3. Reads were filtered out if the reads had weak V/J assignments (E-value above 1e-6), no CDR3, stop codons, out-of-frame junctions, or ambiguous translated residues. A V3J clonotype was defined by an identical inferred V gene, J gene, and CDR3 amino acid sequence. Percentage overlap between repertoires was calculated by dividing the number of shared unique clonotypes by the size of the smaller repertoire. Three approaches were used to assess repertoire richness: RTK rarefaction, the Chao1 estimator, and Recon v2.1 estimates of unobserved clonotypes. Generation probabilities were computed with OLGA for all TCRbeta clonotypes obtained by the gDNA method from a few donors. TCRdb re-hosts the immuneACCESS table, in-frame sequences only. Its copies lack some clones; in the studies checked, an unresolved V gene accounts for under half of them, and the cause for the rest is not known. The V and J calls and clone size come from that table; D and trimming were worked out from the DNA. The sample profile shows approximately 2.4 million clones; roughly 95% of them were found once. The ten largest clones take up 0.1% to 0.15% of the sample.

Healthy HIV-negative adults with no recently reported acute infections or vaccinations were included as donors. Every donor was a Caucasian adult residing in Nashville, Tennessee, USA. CD4+ T cells were enriched through magnetic negative selection, after which naive cells were positively selected on CD45RA and the remaining negative fraction served as the memory subset. After blood collection by leukapheresis, PBMCs were isolated using Ficoll-Histopaque density gradient centrifugation and then cryopreserved in the vapor phase of liquid nitrogen. Analytical flow cytometry was used to check the purity and quantity of every magnetically sorted T cell population. Each sorted fraction had its genomic DNA isolated and then quantified by UV absorbance on a Nanodrop 2000c. Study-level results and caveats: Naive subsets generally had larger estimated clonotype richness than memory subsets. Compared with non-shared clonotypes, clonotypes shared by all four sorted-subset donors had higher generation probabilities. Across a handful of donors, around 5.4% of naive CD4, roughly 3.4% of naive CD8, approximately 2.5% of memory CD4, and over 0.35% of memory CD8 clonotypes were shared. Sampling was restricted to blood, and TCR repertoires in tissue are likely to differ from TCR repertoires in blood. Pairwise subsampling indicated that sequencing depth was expected to affect the degree of clonotype sharing among donors. Because the study included only a small number of donors, the genetic and exposure-history diversity represented was limited. Even with the large sequencing depth, rarefaction of the sorted-subset datasets indicated that sequencing was incomplete.

As for this clone: It lacks a known antigen. Per-base qualities were not stored, and no clone one base away is much larger.

Sequences SGHAT (CDR1) and FQNNGV (CDR2) are obtained from the germline V gene. Trimming accounts for 1 base at V and 5 bases at J, while the number of junction bases matched to no gene is 4. The CDR3 runs 16 amino acids, cysteine and phenylalanine included. Of all the DNA, just the CDR3 is kept, 48 bases in frame from base 1. The chain is made from TRBV11-2 and TRBJ2-1, with TRBD2 identical over 11 junction bases. The clonotype originates from a man aged 18 to 29 in good health. Sequenced sample: naive CD4+ T cells sorted from blood. The cell subset or site label of this sample denotes: CD45RA+ positively selected. The CDR3 amino acid sequence is: CASSLAGLAGHNEQFF. The nucleotide sequence reads as follows: TGTGCCAGCAGCTTAGCCGGACTAGCGGGCCACAATGAGCAGTTCTTC.